Sequencing of this TCR beta chain was carried out in a study of beta chain features in type 1 diabetes. About this clone itself: What it binds is not known.

Germline V CDR1 and CDR2: DFQATT, SNEGSKA (reference sequence). With 5 bases removed from V and 4 bases from J, the gap between germline ends came to 5 bases. The CDR3 consists of 10 residues. Study-wide findings and caveats: TCRB CDR3s were moderately but significantly shorter in Type 1 diabetes patients in all four CD4+ subsets. The VDJ junctions of type 1 diabetes patients carried fewer insertions and more deletions. No resolution was reached here on whether HLA type influences TCRB rearrangement.

Central memory, naive, regulatory and stem cell-like memory CD4+ cells were sorted by CD45RO/CCR7/CD25/CD127/CD95/CD27. Expressed TCRB transcripts were sequenced, since all the RNA that had been isolated was reverse transcribed. Data came from immunoSEQ multiplex PCR; TCRdb stores just in-frame clones and leaves some out. Altogether roughly 220,000 clones are present, approximately 16% being singletons, with the ten largest covering roughly 0.08%. This TCR was sampled from a man aged 25-45 years with type 1 diabetes. Sequenced: naive CD4+ T cells from blood. The chain recombines TRBV20-1 with TRBJ2-5; D gene ambiguous. The CDR3 region has the DNA TGCAGTGCTTGGGGAGAGACCCAGTACTTC. Translated, it gives CSAWGETQYF.